This TCR beta chain derives from a study of T-cell reconstitution after alpha-beta-depleted transplantation in children. It was with unique molecular identifiers that the TCRbeta library was prepared. Using its own MiXCR run on the PCR reads, TCRdb lists one record per CDR3 protein. The sample holds a few hundred thousand distinct CDR3 sequences; 11% are singletons and the top ten take 4.5% to 6.5%. Trimming stripped 0 bases from V and 0 bases from J, with 9 bases between. CDR3 length: 16 amino acids. The germline CDR1 and CDR2 sequences are SGHTA and FQGNSA. The sample in question was PBMCs from the stem cell graft donor, obtained from the stem cell graft. The receptor comes from a human donor who donated a stem cell graft to a child with acute myeloid leukemia. This chain uses TRBV7-2 with TRBJ1-3, with D uncertain. CDR3 loop: CASSLAPSSSGNTIYF. In DNA form, the CDR3 reads TGTGCCAGCAGCTTAGCCCCGTCCAGCTCTGGAAACACCATATATTTT.